Below are 27 T cell receptor beta chains sequenced from a single sample in a study of cytomegalovirus exposure and HLA in healthy donors. The PCR made use of 60 Vbeta and 13 Jbeta primers. Libraries were prepared by immunoSEQ multiplex PCR; TCRdb keeps only in-frame clonotypes and omits some of them. The sample comprises 170,000 or so clones, approximately 80% of which are singletons, and 4.8% rests with the top ten. Material: PBMCs. The receptors originated from a man aged 18 to 29 in good health and CMV-seronegative.

V gene TRBV5-1 combines with J gene TRBJ1-2; TRBD1 matches at 12 bases. Trimming at V came to 4 bases and at J to 8 bases, leaving 6 bases not matched to a gene. The CDR3 contains 14 residues. Germline V gene lookup returns CDR1 SGHRS and CDR2 YFSETQ. The CDR3 DNA follows: TGCGCCAGCAGCCAGGGACAGGGGGCCCAAGGCTACACCTTC. Residues: CASSQGQGAQGYTF.

In the case of this clone: A read error may produce the germline difference seen at one junction end. V usage is TRBV7-7 and J usage is TRBJ2-2, with 9 bases fitting TRBD2. This CDR3 is 16 amino acids long. Per germline, CDR1 SSHAT and CDR2 FNYEAQ (reference sequence). CDR3 DNA sequence: TGTGCTAGCAGCTACTCGGGGCTAGCGGGACCCGGGGAGCTGTTTTTT. Its protein product is CASSYSGLAGPGELFF. The entire variable domain, with the rest obtained from reference TRBV7-7 and TRBJ2-2, is as follows: GAGVSQSPRYKVTKRGQDVTLRCDPISSHATLYWYQQALGQGPEFLTYFNYEAQPDKSGLPSDRFSAERPEGSISTLTIQRTEQRDSAMYRCASSYSGLAGPGELFFGEGSRLTVL.

V usage is TRBV27 and J usage is TRBJ2-1; 14 bases line up with TRBD2. Trimming took 6 bases from V and 3 from J; bases not matched to a gene: 7. The germline gives CDR1 MNHEY, CDR2 SMNVEV (reference sequence). The CDR3 contains 17 residues. CDR3 loop: CASSRTSGGPGYNEQFF. The CDR3 DNA reads as TGTGCCAGCAGCCGGACTAGCGGGGGGCCTGGCTACAATGAGCAGTTCTTC.

The chain recombines TRBV28 with TRBJ2-2, with a weak D call TRBD2 (6 bases). The CDR3 runs 15 residues. V was clipped by 6 bases and J by 4 bases, with 15 bases between them. Germline-derived CDR1 and CDR2 are MDHEN and SYDVKM. The CDR3 bases are TGTGCCAGCAGCCGCCGACTAGGCACCACCGGGGAGCTGTTTTTT. Its protein is CASSRRLGTTGELFF.

The chain employs TRBV27 and TRBJ1-5; 8 bases are shared with TRBD1. The CDR3 covers 13 residues. V was clipped by 8 bases and J by 3 bases; unmatched bases: 3. The V gene's germline CDR1 is MNHEY and CDR2 SMNVEV (reference sequence). The CDR3 nucleotides are TGTGCCAGCCCGGACAGGGCCAATCAGCCCCAGCATTTT. Amino acids: CASPDRANQPQHF.

The chain is built from TRBV9 and TRBJ2-3; D perhaps matches TRBD2 (5 bases). The CDR3 spans 16 residues. V dropped 4 bases and J dropped 1 base, with 16 bases sitting between them. Germline CDR1 is SGDLS and CDR2 is YYNGEE. The CDR3 DNA reads as TGTGCCAGCAGCCCCCGAGGGCGGTGGGGCACAGATACGCAGTATTTT. Translated: CASSPRGRWGTDTQYF.

This clone was recorded a few times. This chain connects TRBV6-6 to TRBJ1-2; TRBD1 aligns across 8 bases. The germline CDR1 and CDR2 sequences are MNHNY and SVGAGI (reference sequence). J lost 4 bases, V lost 5 bases, and 6 bases had no gene match. This CDR3 contains 14 residues. The CDR3 DNA reads as TGTGCCAGCAGTATGGTAACAGGGGGCTATGGCTACACCTTC. Its translation: CASSMVTGGYGYTF.

CDR3 sequence reads: CASSVAGYSYEQYF. The CDR3 DNA reads as TGTGCCAGCAGCGTAGCGGGATACTCCTACGAGCAGTACTTC. This rearrangement joins TRBV9 to TRBJ2-7; a weak D match, TRBD2 (5 bases). Germline V gene sequence: CDR1 SGDLS, CDR2 YYNGEE. V was trimmed by 0 bases and J by 0 bases, leaving 7 bases between them. CDR3 length: 14 amino acids.

The V and J genes are TRBV18 and TRBJ1-2, with TRBD1 matching over 8 bases. The CDR3 totals 13 residues. Germline values: CDR1 KGHSH, CDR2 LQKENI. J lost 6 bases, V lost 3 bases, and 3 bases had no gene match. CDR3 sequence reads: CASSPTGGDGYTF. DNA of the CDR3: TGTGCCAGCTCACCCACAGGGGGAGATGGCTACACCTTC.

This clone was recorded many times. The V gene is TRBV7-9, the J gene TRBJ1-4; D possibly corresponds to TRBD1 (6 bases). Trimming removed 7 bases at V and 7 bases at J, with 10 bases between. This CDR3 has 12 residues. CDR1 is SEHNR, CDR2 FQNEAQ, per germline (reference sequence). The chain's CDR3 is CASNRVAEKLFF. The CDR3 nucleotides read TGTGCCAGCAACAGGGTAGCTGAAAAACTGTTTTTT.

V gene TRBV6-5 combines with J gene TRBJ2-7; 9 bases fit TRBD1. From germline, CDR1 is MNHEY and CDR2 SVGAGI. CDR3 length: 14 amino acids. With 8 bases clipped from V and 2 bases from J, the junction kept 7 bases outside the gene matches. CDR3 residues: CASGFDRGAYEQYF. In DNA form, the CDR3 reads TGTGCCAGCGGTTTCGACAGGGGGGCCTACGAGCAGTACTTC.

The chain couples TRBV20-1 to TRBJ1-2, with D perhaps matching TRBD1 (5 bases). This CDR3 has 11 amino acids. The V gene lost 3 bases and the J gene lost 8 bases, with 10 bases spanning the gap. The germline CDR1 and CDR2 sequences are DFQATT and SNEGSKA (reference sequence). CDR3 sequence (DNA): TGCAGTGCTAGGGGGGGGATAGGCTACACCTTC. Translation: CSARGGIGYTF.

The chain is built from TRBV5-5 and TRBJ1-2; D might be TRBD1 (5 bases). The germline V gene has CDR1 SGHKS and CDR2 YYEKEE (reference sequence). The CDR3 totals 16 residues. V was pared by 3 bases and J by 2 bases, with 17 bases between. This chain's CDR3 is CASSSVAQTANYGYTF. The CDR3 nucleotides are TGTGCCAGCAGCTCTGTCGCGCAGACAGCCAACTATGGCTACACCTTC.

This clone was recorded once. The chain links TRBV5-1 to TRBJ2-7; perhaps TRBD2 as D (6 bases). Germline V CDR1 and CDR2: SGHRS, YFSETQ. Trimming left V 0 bases short and J 2 bases short, with 9 bases between. The CDR3 totals 14 residues. The CDR3 nucleotides are TGCGCCAGCAGCTTGGTCCGCGGGACCTACGAGCAGTACTTC. This translates into CASSLVRGTYEQYF.

This clone has a handful of counts. The gene calls are TRBV5-8 and TRBJ1-3; 7 bases agree with TRBD1. This CDR3 has 13 amino acids. V lost 4 bases, J lost 6 bases, and 4 bases stayed unmatched. The germline V gene encodes CDR1 SGHTS and CDR2 YDEGEE. In DNA form, the CDR3 reads TGTGCCAGCAGCGTGGACAGGTTAAACACCATATATTTT. Protein sequence: CASSVDRLNTIYF.

The rearrangement joins TRBV27 to TRBJ2-1; TRBD2 matches at 9 bases. Germline V gene data show CDR1 as MNHEY and CDR2 as SMNVEV (reference sequence). The CDR3 loop spans 15 amino acids. V trimming: 5 bases; J trimming: 5 bases; junction bases outside the gene matches: 7. The CDR3 coding sequence is TGTGCCAGCAGTAACTTAGCGGGGGAAAACAATGAGCAGTTCTTC. Translating it yields CASSNLAGENNEQFF.

CDR3 loop: CASSWFTSGSTDTQYF. CDR3 coding DNA: TGTGCCAGCAGCTGGTTCACTAGCGGGAGCACAGATACGCAGTATTTT. The chain carries TRBV5-8 and TRBJ2-3; TRBD2 aligns across 9 bases. Per the germline V gene, CDR1 is SGHTS and CDR2 is YDEGEE. V lost 3 bases to trimming and J lost 0 bases; unmatched junction nucleotides: 5. The CDR3 loop spans 16 amino acids. Complete variable domain (other parts from reference TRBV5-8 and TRBJ2-3): EAGVTQSPTHLIKTRGQQATLRCSPISGHTSVYWYQQALGLGLQFLLWYDEGEERNRGNFPPRFSGRQFPNYSSELNVNALELEDSALYLCASSWFTSGSTDTQYFGPGTRLTVL.

V gene TRBV11-2 combines with J gene TRBJ2-7, with TRBD1 matching over 8 bases. Germline CDR1 reads SGHAT; CDR2 reads FQNNGV. The CDR3 totals 14 residues. With 3 bases clipped from V and 4 bases from J, the junction kept 5 bases outside the gene matches. The CDR3 coding sequence is TGTGCCAGCAGCTTGACAGGGGCGCGGTACGAGCAGTACTTC. Amino acids: CASSLTGARYEQYF.

The rearrangement joins TRBV6-6 to TRBJ1-5, with unresolved D. CDR3 size: 12 residues. The germline V gene encodes CDR1 MNHNY and CDR2 SVGAGI (reference sequence). The ends were cut back, 7 bases at V and 6 bases at J, with 10 bases in the middle. The CDR3 sequence is CASTEVGQPQHF. CDR3 bases: TGTGCCAGCACCGAGGTGGGTCAGCCCCAGCATTTT.

This chain links TRBV7-9 with TRBJ1-6; D not certain. Trimming cost V 4 bases and J 8 bases, with 9 bases left between them. This CDR3 contains 13 residues. Germline CDR1 SEHNR, CDR2 FQNEAQ (reference sequence). CDR3 amino acids: CASSSNEYSPLHF. CDR3 bases: TGTGCCAGCAGCTCGAATGAGTATTCACCCCTCCACTTT.

The chain carries TRBV7-3 and TRBJ2-3, with 10 bases lining up with TRBD2. Germline lookup yields CDR1 SGHTA and CDR2 FQGTGA. The ends lost 1 base at V and 4 bases at J; junction bases unmatched: 8. The CDR3 covers 17 residues. The CDR3: CASSLRVLAGNPDTQYF. In DNA, the CDR3 is TGTGCCAGCAGCTTAAGGGTACTAGCGGGGAACCCAGATACGCAGTATTTT.

The chain uses TRBV9 and TRBJ2-3; no firm D call. V was pared by 4 bases and J by 5 bases, with 8 bases between. Germline lookup yields CDR1 SGDLS and CDR2 YYNGEE. The CDR3 loop spans 12 amino acids. The CDR3 DNA reads as TGTGCCAGCAGCCCCCACGGAGATACGCAGTATTTT. Protein sequence: CASSPHGDTQYF.

The chain combines TRBV2 with TRBJ2-3; D is unclear. Germline V lookup: CDR1 SNHLY, CDR2 FYNNEI. CDR3 length: 12 amino acids. V was clipped by 2 bases and J by 12 bases, with 12 bases between them. Here the CDR3 reads CASSESSLGQYF. CDR3 nucleotide sequence: TGTGCCAGCAGTGAATCATCCCTAGGACAGTATTTT.

The rearrangement uses TRBV19 and TRBJ1-2; 8 nucleotides line up with TRBD1. The CDR3 is 13 residues long. V dropped 6 bases and J dropped 8; count of bases not matched to a gene: 8. The germline CDR1 and CDR2 sequences are LNHDA and SQIVND (reference sequence). The CDR3 nucleotides are TGTGCCAGTAGCCCGACAGGGGCGGACGGCTACACCTTC. Amino acid sequence: CASSPTGADGYTF.

This clone came up a few times. This chain connects TRBV7-8 to TRBJ1-5, with a weak D call TRBD1 (6 bases). Between the trimmed V and J ends, which lost 6 bases and 4 bases, there was a span of 16 bases. CDR1 is SGHVS, CDR2 FQNEAQ, per germline. CDR3 length: 15 residues. The CDR3 sequence: CASSRTENRNQPQHF. CDR3 coding DNA: TGTGCCAGCAGTCGGACAGAAAACCGTAATCAGCCCCAGCATTTT.

CDR3 region: CSVLQGRGEQFF. In DNA, the CDR3 is TGCAGCGTTTTACAGGGTAGGGGTGAGCAGTTCTTC. The rearrangement links TRBV29-1 to TRBJ2-1; D perhaps matches TRBD1 (6 bases). CDR3 length: 12 residues. Germline V gene sequence: CDR1 SQVTM, CDR2 ANQGSEA. V was cut by 5 bases and J by 9 bases, with 14 bases left in between.

A single count supports this clone. The V and J genes are TRBV7-9 and TRBJ2-2, with D maybe TRBD2 (6 bases). Trimming shortened V by 5 bases and J by 6 bases, and 19 bases separated the two germline ends. Germline lookup yields CDR1 SEHNR and CDR2 FQNEAQ (reference sequence). This CDR3 is 16 amino acids long. CDR3 sequence reads: CASSPLRETVPGELFF. CDR3 in DNA: TGTGCCAGCAGCCCCCTACGGGAGACGGTTCCCGGGGAGCTGTTTTTT.